The 17 T cell receptor beta chains below come from one sample, sequenced in a study of cytomegalovirus exposure and HLA in healthy donors. The data were produced by immunoSEQ multiplex PCR, yet TCRdb's version contains in-frame clones alone and is incomplete. The data contain 240,000 or so clones, 70% to 90% of them seen just once; the ten biggest clones take up roughly 1.2%. The specimen was PBMCs. Receptors originate from a woman aged 25 to 39 in good health and CMV-seropositive.

This clone came up a few times. This chain uses TRBV30 with TRBJ1-5; possibly TRBD1 for D (5 bases). The V end was cut by 4 bases, the J end by 1 base, with 17 bases between. This CDR3 is built from 16 residues. CDR1 and CDR2 (germline): GTSNPN, SVGIG (reference sequence). The CDR3 spells CAWKPNQGSSNQPQHF. The CDR3 DNA sequence: TGTGCCTGGAAACCCAATCAGGGATCGAGCAATCAGCCCCAGCATTTT.

The rearrangement joins TRBV7-9 to TRBJ2-3; D might be TRBD1 (6 bases). CDR1 is SEHNR, CDR2 FQNEAQ, per germline (reference sequence). The CDR3 length is 13 residues. V was clipped by 6 bases and J by 2 bases, with 9 bases between them. In nucleotides, the CDR3 is TGTGCCAGCAGGGACAGCCCCACAGATACGCAGTATTTT. Translated: CASRDSPTDTQYF. The full variable domain, its missing parts supplied by reference TRBV7-9 and TRBJ2-3, is DTGVSQNPRHKITKRGQNVTFRCDPISEHNRLYWYRQTLGQGPEFLTYFQNEAQLEKSRLLSDRFSAERPKGSFSTLEIQRTEQGDSAMYLCASRDSPTDTQYFGPGTRLTVL.

The chain has TRBV16 and TRBJ1-3; D not certain. CDR1 KGHSY and CDR2 FQNENV come from the germline V gene. The V end was cut by 8 bases, the J end by 0 bases, with 11 bases between. This CDR3 has 14 amino acids. The CDR3 DNA follows: TGTGCCAGCTCGTTAGCCACCTCTGGAAACACCATATATTTT. This codes for CASSLATSGNTIYF.

The V call is TRBV7-2, the J call TRBJ2-1, with D maybe TRBD1 (5 bases). This CDR3 has 15 amino acids. CDR1 is SGHTA, CDR2 FQGNSA, per germline. The V end was cut by 4 bases, the J end by 1 base, with 11 bases between. CDR3 coding DNA: TGTGCCAGCAGCTGGGGCCCGCCATCCTACAATGAGCAGTTCTTC. It encodes CASSWGPPSYNEQFF. Variable domain in full (rest from reference TRBV7-2 and TRBJ2-1): GAGVSQSPSNKVTEKGKDVELRCDPISGHTALYWYRQSLGQGLEFLIYFQGNSAPDKSGLPSDRFSAERTGGSVSTLTIQRTQQEDSAVYLCASSWGPPSYNEQFFGPGTRLTVL.

The V gene is TRBV19, the J gene TRBJ1-5, with 7 bases fitting TRBD1. This CDR3 contains 15 residues. Unmatched junction bases numbered 5, after V lost 2 bases and J lost 4 bases. Per germline, CDR1 LNHDA and CDR2 SQIVND (reference sequence). CDR3 coding DNA: TGTGCCAGTAGTATAAGTGGGGACAGAAATCAGCCCCAGCATTTT. This gives the protein CASSISGDRNQPQHF.

This rearrangement joins TRBV6-6 to TRBJ1-2; D is uncertain. CDR3 length: 13 amino acids. Trimming stripped 2 bases from V and 7 bases from J, with 11 bases between. Germline CDR1 is MNHNY and CDR2 is SVGAGI (reference sequence). In DNA, the CDR3 is TGTGCCAGCAGTTACAAGCGGGAGGGTGGCTACACCTTC. The encoded protein is CASSYKREGGYTF.

The chain recombines TRBV6-4 with TRBJ1-2; 9 bases are a match to TRBD1. J lost 4 bases, V lost 5 bases, and 11 bases had no gene match. The CDR3 has 16 residues. Germline loops: CDR1 MRHNA, CDR2 SNTAGT. The CDR3 is CASSKNRQGDIYGYTF. The CDR3 nucleotides are TGTGCCAGCAGTAAGAACCGACAGGGGGATATCTATGGCTACACCTTC.

The chain joins TRBV5-4 to TRBJ2-1, with 12 nucleotides matching TRBD2. Trimming at V came to 3 bases and at J to 4 bases, leaving 8 bases not matched to a gene. This CDR3 has 17 amino acids. Germline loops: CDR1 SGHNT, CDR2 YYREEE (reference sequence). The CDR3 nucleotides read TGTGCCAGCAGCTCAGAGGGAGGACTAGCGGGATACAATGAGCAGTTCTTC. This translates into CASSSEGGLAGYNEQFF.

V usage is TRBV2 and J usage is TRBJ2-2; 7 bases fit TRBD1. Germline assignment: CDR1 SNHLY and CDR2 FYNNEI. Germline trimming cut 3 bases from V and 3 bases from J; bases unmatched to any gene: 13. This CDR3 contains 18 residues. CDR3 sequence reads: CASSDGTETRQHTGELFF. The CDR3 DNA follows: TGTGCCAGCAGTGATGGGACAGAAACACGGCAGCACACCGGGGAGCTGTTTTTT.

The CDR3 nucleotides are TGTGCCAGCAGCTTAGGACAGGGTTACATGAACACTGAAGCTTTCTTT. This codes for CASSLGQGYMNTEAFF. This sequence joins TRBV7-2 and TRBJ1-1; 7 nucleotides line up with TRBD1. Germline V gene data show CDR1 as SGHTA and CDR2 as FQGNSA. Losses at the gene ends were 1 base for V and 0 bases for J; bases not matched to a gene: 5. The CDR3 has 16 residues.

V gene TRBV5-6 combines with J gene TRBJ2-1, with a possible D match to TRBD1 (6 bases). Germline V lookup: CDR1 SGHDT, CDR2 YYEEEE. The CDR3 is 14 amino acids. The V end lost 1 base, the J end lost 10 bases, and 15 bases lay between the germline ends. CDR3 loop: CASSLWMGAGEQFF. The CDR3 DNA reads as TGTGCCAGCAGCTTGTGGATGGGGGCAGGAGAGCAGTTCTTC.

This chain links TRBV11-3 with TRBJ2-5, with 7 nucleotides matching TRBD2. The CDR3 extends over 16 amino acids. The junction had 8 bases not matched to a gene; V was cut back by 1 base and J by 3 bases. From germline, CDR1 is SGHNT and CDR2 YENEEA. The DNA for the CDR3 is TGTGCCAGCAGCTTAGGGTCTAGCGGCGAGGAAGAGACCCAGTACTTC. This gives the protein CASSLGSSGEEETQYF. Supplemented by reference TRBV11-3 and TRBJ2-5, the full variable domain reads EAGVVQSPRYKIIEKKQPVAFWCNPISGHNTLYWYLQNLGQGPELLIRYENEEAVDDSQLPKDRFSAERLKGVDSTLKIQPAELGDSAVYLCASSLGSSGEEETQYFGPGTRLLVL.

This clone came up a few times. V is TRBV11-2 and J is TRBJ1-2, with 8 bases identical to TRBD1. The length of the CDR3 is 16 residues. The trim removed 5 bases at V and 6 bases at J, leaving 14 bases unmatched. CDR1 is SGHAT, CDR2 FQNNGV, per germline. CDR3 sequence: CASSPGWAGGDHGYTF. CDR3 nucleotide sequence: TGTGCCAGCAGCCCAGGGTGGGCAGGGGGCGATCATGGCTACACCTTC.

V usage is TRBV27 and J usage is TRBJ2-7; D remains ambiguous. This CDR3 has 14 amino acids. CDR1 and CDR2 from the germline V gene are MNHEY and SMNVEV (reference sequence). V lost 2 bases, J lost 2 bases, and 10 bases lay in between. CDR3 protein: CASSLNQIPYEQYF. DNA for the CDR3: TGTGCCAGCAGTTTAAACCAGATACCCTACGAGCAGTACTTC.

The rearrangement joins TRBV28 to TRBJ1-2, with D possibly TRBD1 on 6 matching bases. Germline CDR1 is MDHEN and CDR2 is SYDVKM. This CDR3 spans 15 amino acids. The ends were cut back, 4 bases at V and 1 base at J, with 13 bases in the middle. Here the CDR3 reads CASSSAGQHNYGYTF. The CDR3 nucleotides are TGTGCCAGCAGTTCCGCCGGACAGCATAACTATGGCTACACCTTC.

V usage is TRBV7-3 and J usage is TRBJ1-2, with TRBD1 matching over 8 bases. The V segment lost 5 bases and the J segment 7 bases; nucleotides outside the gene matches: 12. This CDR3 has 15 residues. Germline values: CDR1 SGHTA, CDR2 FQGTGA. The CDR3 DNA reads as TGTGCCAGCAGCCCACGAGCAACAGGGGGAGGTGGCTACACCTTC. Translated: CASSPRATGGGGYTF.

CDR3 residues: CASSFSGSTGELFF. The CDR3 DNA follows: TGTGCCAGCAGCTTTAGCGGGAGTACCGGGGAGCTGTTTTTT. The chain is built from TRBV11-2 and TRBJ2-2; TRBD2 agrees at 9 bases. The V gene's germline CDR1 is SGHAT and CDR2 FQNNGV. The CDR3 is 14 amino acids. The junction had 1 base not matched to a gene; V was cut back by 3 bases and J by 5 bases. Full variable domain (outside the CDR3, taken from reference TRBV11-2 and TRBJ2-2): EAGVAQSPRYKIIEKRQSVAFWCNPISGHATLYWYQQILGQGPKLLIQFQNNGVVDDSQLPKDRFSAERLKGVDSTLKIQPAKLEDSAVYLCASSFSGSTGELFFGEGSRLTVL.